Presented here are 22 T cell receptor beta chains from one specimen sequenced in a study of blood T cell repertoires in COVID-19. Here immunoSEQ multiplex PCR was the method, and the copy in TCRdb shows in-frame clones only, minus some. The profile shows roughly 200,000 clones, roughly 82% of them singletons. The sequenced sample consisted of PBMCs or T cells enriched from blood (not recorded which). These receptors all come from a man aged 40-55 years who had recovered from COVID-19.

The V gene is TRBV7-9, the J gene TRBJ2-7; maybe TRBD1 (5 bases). This CDR3 spans 15 amino acids. In germline, CDR1 is SEHNR, CDR2 FQNEAQ (reference sequence). The germline V and J ends were trimmed by 4 bases and 2 bases, with 15 bases remaining between them. CDR3 amino acids: CASSYGRELTYEQYF. The CDR3 coding sequence is TGTGCCAGCAGCTATGGCAGGGAACTGACCTACGAGCAGTACTTC. Combining the CDR3 with reference TRBV7-9 and TRBJ2-7 gives the whole variable domain DTGVSQNPRHKITKRGQNVTFRCDPISEHNRLYWYRQTLGQGPEFLTYFQNEAQLEKSRLLSDRFSAERPKGSFSTLEIQRTEQGDSAMYLCASSYGRELTYEQYFGPGTRLTVT.

The CDR3 region is CAWSVTAGGEQYV. CDR3 sequence (DNA): TGTGCCTGGAGTGTTACTGCAGGTGGGGAGCAGTACGTC. This chain uses TRBV30 with TRBJ2-7; no clear D gene. The V end lost 0 bases, the J end lost 7 bases, and 13 bases lay between the germline ends. CDR1 and CDR2 (germline): GTSNPN, SVGIG (reference sequence). This CDR3 has 13 amino acids.

This chain connects TRBV5-1 to TRBJ1-5; 7 positions match TRBD1. Germline V lookup: CDR1 SGHRS, CDR2 YFSETQ. V was pared by 4 bases and J by 6 bases, with 13 bases of the junction left unmatched. This CDR3 comprises 16 residues. For the CDR3, the DNA is TGCGCCAGCAGCCCGAGACAGGGTTGGTCTAGTCAGCCCCAGCATTTT. Translating it yields CASSPRQGWSSQPQHF.

This chain uses TRBV5-5 with TRBJ1-1; D is possibly TRBD1 (5 bases). Trimming removed 2 bases at V and 1 base at J, with 21 bases between. The CDR3 length is 18 residues. The germline V gene has CDR1 SGHKS and CDR2 YYEKEE (reference sequence). CDR3 residues: CASSFISVLGQGNTEAFF. For the CDR3, the DNA is TGTGCCAGCAGCTTTATCTCGGTATTGGGGCAGGGGAACACTGAAGCTTTCTTT.

The chain couples TRBV5-1 to TRBJ2-7, with TRBD2 matching 7 bases. The CDR3 extends over 15 amino acids. The germline V gene has CDR1 SGHRS and CDR2 YFSETQ. The V segment lost 0 bases and the J segment 6 bases; nucleotides outside the gene matches: 9. CDR3 loop: CASSLEAAGDGEQYV. For the CDR3, the DNA is TGCGCCAGCAGCTTGGAAGCGGCGGGAGACGGCGAGCAGTACGTC.

The CDR3: CASSFSGNTGELFF. The DNA for the CDR3 is TGTGCCAGCAGTTTCTCCGGTAACACCGGGGAGCTGTTTTTT. The J gene is TRBJ2-2, the V gene TRBV27; D uncertain. The germline V gene encodes CDR1 MNHEY and CDR2 SMNVEV (reference sequence). V was clipped by 3 bases and J by 2 bases, with 7 bases between them. CDR3 length: 14 amino acids.

The V gene is TRBV28, the J gene TRBJ2-7; 12 nucleotides align to TRBD1. With V trimmed by 5 bases and J by 7 bases, 15 bases remained unmatched. This CDR3 region has 17 residues. Germline V lookup: CDR1 MDHEN, CDR2 SYDVKM. The CDR3 DNA reads as TGTGCCAGCAGTCCCCCGTCTGGGACAGGGGGCTTCTATGAGCAGTACTTC. Protein sequence: CASSPPSGTGGFYEQYF. The entire variable domain, with the rest obtained from reference TRBV28 and TRBJ2-7, is as follows: DVKVTQSSRYLVKRTGEKVFLECVQDMDHENMFWYRQDPGLGLRLIYFSYDVKMKEKGDIPEGYSVSREKKERFSLILESASTNQTSMYLCASSPPSGTGGFYEQYFGPGTRLTVT.

V and J are TRBV3-1 (or the pseudogene TRBV3-2) and TRBJ2-6, with 9 bases identical to TRBD1. Germline V gives CDR1 LGHDT, CDR2 YNNKEL (reference sequence). Trimming took 3 bases from V and 4 from J; bases not matched to a gene: 4. This CDR3 region has 16 residues. The CDR3 here is CASSHWTGAGANVLTF. As DNA, the CDR3 is TGTGCCAGCAGCCACTGGACAGGGGCCGGGGCCAACGTCCTGACTTTC.

This clone showed up just a few times. The chain combines TRBV3-1 (or the pseudogene TRBV3-2) with TRBJ2-7; tentatively, D is TRBD1 (7 bases). Per germline, CDR1 LGHDT and CDR2 YNNKEL (reference sequence). The CDR3 totals 17 residues. Trimming took off 0 bases at V and 6 bases at J, with 21 bases between the two ends. Here the CDR3 reads CASSQEVCCGGGGEQYF. The CDR3, as DNA: TGTGCCAGCAGCCAAGAAGTTTGCTGTGGAGGGGGCGGCGAGCAGTACTTC.

The chain couples TRBV11-1 to TRBJ1-1; TRBD1 aligns across 7 bases. This CDR3 has 13 amino acids. Trimming took 3 bases from V and 3 from J; bases not matched to a gene: 1. The germline CDR1 and CDR2 sequences are SGHAT and FQDESV (reference sequence). The CDR3 reads CASSFDRDTEAFF. CDR3 bases: TGTGCCAGCAGCTTCGACAGGGACACTGAAGCTTTCTTT.

The rearrangement uses TRBV7-2 and TRBJ1-6; no clear D. V was shortened by 8 bases and J by 5 bases, with 13 bases between the two germline ends. The length of the CDR3 is 14 residues. Per the germline V gene, CDR1 is SGHTA and CDR2 is FQGNSA. CDR3 residues: CASSPQLNNSPLHF. The DNA of the CDR3 is TGTGCCAGCTCCCCTCAACTCAATAATTCACCCCTCCACTTT.

The chain links TRBV9 to TRBJ1-5; D might be TRBD1 (5 bases). The germline V and J ends were trimmed by 0 bases and 4 bases, with 11 bases remaining between them. The germline V gene has CDR1 SGDLS and CDR2 YYNGEE. The CDR3 sequence is 15 residues long. CDR3 region: CASSVGQGANQPQHF. As DNA, the CDR3 is TGTGCCAGCAGCGTAGGCCAGGGCGCTAATCAGCCCCAGCATTTT.

The chain is built from TRBV18 and TRBJ1-3, with TRBD1 matching 10 bases. With V trimmed by 3 bases and J by 4 bases, 6 bases remained unmatched. The CDR3 totals 16 residues. CDR1 and CDR2 (germline): KGHSH, LQKENI. CDR3 in DNA: TGTGCCAGCTCACCCGGACAGGGGGGAACAGGAAACACCATATATTTT. This codes for CASSPGQGGTGNTIYF.

The chain has TRBV6-5 and TRBJ2-7, with a weak D call TRBD1 (6 bases). V was cut by 5 bases and J by 3 bases, with 17 bases left in between. CDR1 and CDR2 (germline): MNHEY, SVGAGI. The CDR3 extends over 15 amino acids. Here the CDR3 DNA reads TGTGCCAGCAGTCGGGACAAGCCCTCTGGCTACGAGCAGTACTTC. Translation gives CASSRDKPSGYEQYF.

This clone has more than one count but fewer than ten. The rearrangement joins TRBV2 to TRBJ1-1, with 9 bases matching TRBD1. The CDR3 length is 13 residues. V dropped 6 bases and J dropped 5; count of bases not matched to a gene: 4. The germline V gene encodes CDR1 SNHLY and CDR2 FYNNEI. The CDR3 coding sequence is TGTGCCAGCAGAACAGGGGGCATGACTGAAGCTTTCTTT. Residues: CASRTGGMTEAFF.

This clone showed up just a few times. V gene TRBV10-3 combines with J gene TRBJ1-2; D may be TRBD1 (5 bases). Trimming pared 10 bases from V and 6 bases from J, leaving 24 bases between. The CDR3 runs to 15 residues. Germline V gives CDR1 ENHRY, CDR2 SYGVKD. The CDR3 spells CATSHPGGSSDGYTF. DNA of the CDR3: TGTGCCACCTCCCACCCGGGGGGATCCTCAGATGGCTACACCTTC.

V gene TRBV6-5 combines with J gene TRBJ1-1; 10 bases map to TRBD1. The germline V gene encodes CDR1 MNHEY and CDR2 SVGAGI. V lost 8 bases, J lost 3 bases, and 9 bases stayed unmatched. This CDR3 has 15 residues. CDR3 coding DNA: TGTGCCAGCGCTAGAGCCGGGACAGGGGACACTGAAGCTTTCTTT. Its translation is CASARAGTGDTEAFF.

This chain links TRBV7-2 with TRBJ1-1; 7 bases fit TRBD1. In germline, CDR1 is SGHTA, CDR2 FQGNSA. Unmatched junction bases numbered 4, after V lost 4 bases and J lost 5 bases. CDR3 length: 13 residues. The DNA for the CDR3 is TGTGCCAGCAGCTACGGCAGGGGGACTGAAGCTTTCTTT. Its protein product is CASSYGRGTEAFF.

V is TRBV9 and J is TRBJ2-3; D unresolved. Germline-derived CDR1 and CDR2 are SGDLS and YYNGEE. There are 13 residues in the CDR3. V was shortened by 0 bases and J by 4 bases, with 6 bases between the two germline ends. Here the CDR3 reads CASSVASADTQYF. The CDR3 region has the DNA TGTGCCAGCAGCGTAGCTTCGGCAGATACGCAGTATTTT.

This clone has only a few counts. CDR3: CASSPAGTGVKSNTIYF. The CDR3, as DNA: TGCGCCAGCAGCCCAGCTGGTACAGGGGTGAAAAGCAACACCATATATTTT. This sequence joins TRBV4-1 and TRBJ1-3; 7 positions agree with TRBD1. The CDR3 sequence is 17 residues long. The germline CDR1 and CDR2 sequences are MGHRA and YSYEKL. The ends lost 4 bases at V and 7 bases at J; junction bases unmatched: 16.

The chain has TRBV6-5 and TRBJ2-7; no reliable D call. V lost 6 bases, J lost 2 bases, and 11 bases lay in between. The CDR3 contains 13 residues. Per the germline V gene, CDR1 is MNHEY and CDR2 is SVGAGI. In nucleotides, the CDR3 is TGTGCCAGCAGCCGAGGAACCCCCTACGAGCAGTACTTC. This gives the protein CASSRGTPYEQYF.

J is TRBJ2-1 and V is TRBV7-2; no reliable D call. Germline loops: CDR1 SGHTA, CDR2 FQGNSA. The V end lost 5 bases, the J end lost 1 base, and 3 bases lay between the germline ends. The CDR3 is 12 amino acids. CDR3 coding DNA: TGTGCCAGCAGCCCGTCCTACAATGAGCAGTTCTTC. It is translated as CASSPSYNEQFF. The full variable domain, with the rest looked up from reference TRBV7-2 and TRBJ2-1, is GAGVSQSPSNKVTEKGKDVELRCDPISGHTALYWYRQSLGQGLEFLIYFQGNSAPDKSGLPSDRFSAERTGGSVSTLTIQRTQQEDSAVYLCASSPSYNEQFFGPGTRLTVL.